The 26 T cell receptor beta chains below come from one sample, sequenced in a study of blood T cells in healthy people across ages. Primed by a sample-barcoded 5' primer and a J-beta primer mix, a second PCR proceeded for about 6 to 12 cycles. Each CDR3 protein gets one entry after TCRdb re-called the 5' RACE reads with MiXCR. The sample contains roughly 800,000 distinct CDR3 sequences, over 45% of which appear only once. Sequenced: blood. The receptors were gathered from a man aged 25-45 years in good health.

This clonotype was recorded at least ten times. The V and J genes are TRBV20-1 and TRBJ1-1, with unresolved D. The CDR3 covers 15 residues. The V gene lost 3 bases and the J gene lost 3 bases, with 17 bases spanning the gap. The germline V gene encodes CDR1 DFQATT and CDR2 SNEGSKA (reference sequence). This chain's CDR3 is CSASKGMGSYTEAFF. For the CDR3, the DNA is TGCAGTGCTAGTAAGGGTATGGGGAGTTACACTGAAGCTTTCTTT.

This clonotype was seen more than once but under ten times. CDR3 sequence (DNA): TGTGCCAGCAGTTACCACGGAGGACAGGGCACAGATACGCAGTATTTT. Translating it yields CASSYHGGQGTDTQYF. The V gene is TRBV6-5, the J gene TRBJ2-3, with 7 bases aligning to TRBD1. Per germline, CDR1 MNHEY and CDR2 SVGAGI. The CDR3 loop spans 16 amino acids. With V trimmed by 2 bases and J by 1 base, 6 bases remained unmatched.

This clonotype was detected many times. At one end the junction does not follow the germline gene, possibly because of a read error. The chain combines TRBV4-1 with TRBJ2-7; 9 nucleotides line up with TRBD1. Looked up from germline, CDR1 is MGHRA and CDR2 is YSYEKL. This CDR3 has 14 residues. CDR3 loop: CASSQGGQGYEQYF. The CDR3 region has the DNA TGTGCCAGCAGCCAAGGGGGACAGGGCTACGAGCAGTACTTC.

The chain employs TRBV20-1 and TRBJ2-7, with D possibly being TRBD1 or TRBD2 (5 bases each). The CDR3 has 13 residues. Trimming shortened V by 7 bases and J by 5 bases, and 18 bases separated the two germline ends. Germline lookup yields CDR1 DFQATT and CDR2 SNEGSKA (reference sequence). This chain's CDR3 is CSVTGQEIHEQYF. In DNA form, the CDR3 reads TGCAGTGTCACGGGGCAGGAGATCCACGAGCAGTACTTC.

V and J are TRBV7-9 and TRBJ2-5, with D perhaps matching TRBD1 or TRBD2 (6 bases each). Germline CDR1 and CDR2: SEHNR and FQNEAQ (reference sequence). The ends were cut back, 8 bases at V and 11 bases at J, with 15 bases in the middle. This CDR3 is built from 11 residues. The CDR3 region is CASGGGWEQYF. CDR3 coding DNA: TGTGCCAGCGGAGGGGGATGGGAGCAGTACTTC.

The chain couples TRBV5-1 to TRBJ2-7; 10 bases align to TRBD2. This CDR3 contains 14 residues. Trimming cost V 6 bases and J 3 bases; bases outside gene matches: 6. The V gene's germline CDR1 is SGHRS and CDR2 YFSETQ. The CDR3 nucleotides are TGCGCCAGCACCCCTAGCGGGGGATTCTACGAGCAGTACTTC. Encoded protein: CASTPSGGFYEQYF. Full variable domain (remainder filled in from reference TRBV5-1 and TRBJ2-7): KAGVTQTPRYLIKTRGQQVTLSCSPISGHRSVSWYQQTPGQGLQFLFEYFSETQRNKGNFPGRFSGRQFSNSRSEMNVSTLELGDSALYLCASTPSGGFYEQYFGPGTRLTVT.

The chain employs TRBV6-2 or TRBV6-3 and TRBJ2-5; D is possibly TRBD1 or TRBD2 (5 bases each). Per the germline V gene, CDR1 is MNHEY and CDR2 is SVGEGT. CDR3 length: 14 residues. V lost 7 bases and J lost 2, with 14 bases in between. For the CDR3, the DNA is TGTGCCAGCACCTCCGGGACGCTACAAGAGACCCAGTACTTC. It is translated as CASTSGTLQETQYF.

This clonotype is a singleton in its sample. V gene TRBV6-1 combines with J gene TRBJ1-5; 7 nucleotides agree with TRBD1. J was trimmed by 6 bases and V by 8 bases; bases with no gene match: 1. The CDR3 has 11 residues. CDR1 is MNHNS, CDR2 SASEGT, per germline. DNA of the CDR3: TGTGCCAGCCGGGACAGTCAGCCCCAGCATTTT. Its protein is CASRDSQPQHF.

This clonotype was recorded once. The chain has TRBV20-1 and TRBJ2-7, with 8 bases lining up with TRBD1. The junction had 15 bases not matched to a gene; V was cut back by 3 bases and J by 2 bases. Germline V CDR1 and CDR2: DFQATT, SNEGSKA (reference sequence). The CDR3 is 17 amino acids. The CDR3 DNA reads TGCAGTGCTAGTTTTGTTTCAGGGGGCGTCAAGGCCTACGAGCAGTACTTC. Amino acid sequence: CSASFVSGGVKAYEQYF.

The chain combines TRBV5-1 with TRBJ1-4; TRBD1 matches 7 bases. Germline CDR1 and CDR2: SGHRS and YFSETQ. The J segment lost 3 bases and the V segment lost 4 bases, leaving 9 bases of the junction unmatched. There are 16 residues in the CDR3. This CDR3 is CASSAWTGPSNEKLFF. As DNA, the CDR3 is TGCGCCAGCAGCGCCTGGACAGGACCGTCTAATGAAAAACTGTTTTTT.

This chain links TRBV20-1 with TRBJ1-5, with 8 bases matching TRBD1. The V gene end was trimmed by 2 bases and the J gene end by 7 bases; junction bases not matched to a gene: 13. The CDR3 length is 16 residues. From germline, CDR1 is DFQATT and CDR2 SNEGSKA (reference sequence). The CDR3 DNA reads TGCAGTGCTAGAAATCAGGGGACAGGAGTAAGGCAGCCCCAGCATTTT. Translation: CSARNQGTGVRQPQHF.

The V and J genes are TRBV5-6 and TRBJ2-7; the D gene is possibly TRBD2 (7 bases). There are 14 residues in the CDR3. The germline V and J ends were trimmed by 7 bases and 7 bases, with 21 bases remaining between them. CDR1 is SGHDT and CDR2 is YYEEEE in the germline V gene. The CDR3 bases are TGTGCCAGCTTGCTAGCGGAGGGGGTCAATGAGCAGTACTTC. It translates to CASLLAEGVNEQYF. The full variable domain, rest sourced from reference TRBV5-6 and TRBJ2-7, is DAGVTQSPTHLIKTRGQQVTLRCSPKSGHDTVSWYQQALGQGPQFIFQYYEEEERQRGNFPDRFSGHQFPNYSSELNVNALLLGDSALYLCASLLAEGVNEQYFGPGTRLTVT.

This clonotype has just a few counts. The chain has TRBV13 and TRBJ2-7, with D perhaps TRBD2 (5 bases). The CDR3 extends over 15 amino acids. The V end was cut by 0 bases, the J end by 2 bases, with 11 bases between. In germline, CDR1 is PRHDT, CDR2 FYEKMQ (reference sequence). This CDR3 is CASSLGRVLAYEQYF. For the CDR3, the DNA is TGTGCCAGCAGCTTAGGCCGGGTACTAGCCTACGAGCAGTACTTC.

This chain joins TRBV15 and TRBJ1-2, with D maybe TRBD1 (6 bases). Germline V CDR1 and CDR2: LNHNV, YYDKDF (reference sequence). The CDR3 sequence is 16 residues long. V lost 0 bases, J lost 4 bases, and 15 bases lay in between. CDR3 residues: CATSRDPGQVRYGYTF. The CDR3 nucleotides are TGTGCCACCAGCAGAGATCCGGGACAAGTTCGCTATGGCTACACCTTC.

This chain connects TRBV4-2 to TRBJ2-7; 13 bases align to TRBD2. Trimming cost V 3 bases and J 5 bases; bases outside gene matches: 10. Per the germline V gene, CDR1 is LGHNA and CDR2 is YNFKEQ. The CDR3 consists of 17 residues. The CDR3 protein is CASSHLGLAGVANEQYF. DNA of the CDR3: TGTGCCAGCAGCCACCTAGGACTAGCGGGAGTGGCTAACGAGCAGTACTTC.

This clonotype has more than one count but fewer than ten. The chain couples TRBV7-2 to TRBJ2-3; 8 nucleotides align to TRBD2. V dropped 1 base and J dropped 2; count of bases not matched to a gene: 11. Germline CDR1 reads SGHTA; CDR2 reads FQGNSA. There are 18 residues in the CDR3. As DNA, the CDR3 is TGTGCCAGCAGCTTAGTCCCTCTCCTAGCGGGTGCCACAGATACGCAGTATTTT. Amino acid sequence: CASSLVPLLAGATDTQYF. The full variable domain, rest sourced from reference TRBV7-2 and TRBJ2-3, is GAGVSQSPSNKVTEKGKDVELRCDPISGHTALYWYRQSLGQGLEFLIYFQGNSAPDKSGLPSDRFSAERTGGSVSTLTIQRTQQEDSAVYLCASSLVPLLAGATDTQYFGPGTRLTVL.

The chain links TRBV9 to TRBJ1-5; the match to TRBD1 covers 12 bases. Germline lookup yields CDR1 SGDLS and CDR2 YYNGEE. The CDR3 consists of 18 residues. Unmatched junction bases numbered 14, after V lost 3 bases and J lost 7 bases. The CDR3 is CASSEAGTGGAGYQPQHF. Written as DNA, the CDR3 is TGTGCCAGCAGCGAGGCCGGGACAGGGGGCGCGGGTTACCAGCCCCAGCATTTT.

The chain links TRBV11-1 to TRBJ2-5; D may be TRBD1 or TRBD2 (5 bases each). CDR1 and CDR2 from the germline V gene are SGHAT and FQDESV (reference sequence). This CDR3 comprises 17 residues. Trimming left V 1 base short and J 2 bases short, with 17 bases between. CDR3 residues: CASSLGGGGPPQETQYF. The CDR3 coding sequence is TGTGCCAGCAGCTTAGGGGGTGGGGGACCCCCACAAGAGACCCAGTACTTC. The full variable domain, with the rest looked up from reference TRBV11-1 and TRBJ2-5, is EAEVAQSPRYKITEKSQAVAFWCDPISGHATLYWYRQILGQGPELLVQFQDESVVDDSQLPKDRFSAERLKGVDSTLKIQPAELGDSAMYLCASSLGGGGPPQETQYFGPGTRLLVL.

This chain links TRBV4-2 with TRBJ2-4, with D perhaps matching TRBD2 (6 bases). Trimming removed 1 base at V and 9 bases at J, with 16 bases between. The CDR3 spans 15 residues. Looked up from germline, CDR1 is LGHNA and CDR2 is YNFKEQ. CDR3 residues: CASSQGASSSGIQYF. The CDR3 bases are TGTGCCAGCAGCCAAGGGGCGAGTAGTAGCGGCATTCAGTACTTC.

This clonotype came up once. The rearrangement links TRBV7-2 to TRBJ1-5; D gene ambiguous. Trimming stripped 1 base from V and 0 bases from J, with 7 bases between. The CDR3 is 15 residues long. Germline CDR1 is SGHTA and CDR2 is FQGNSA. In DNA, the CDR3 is TGTGCCAGCAGCTTAGAGGCGTATAGCAATCAGCCCCAGCATTTT. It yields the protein CASSLEAYSNQPQHF.

This CDR3 reads CSARGLAAEQFF. As DNA, the CDR3 is TGCAGTGCTAGAGGTCTCGCAGCGGAGCAGTTCTTC. The rearrangement links TRBV20-1 to TRBJ2-1; D not certain. The CDR3 is 12 amino acids. The V end lost 1 base, the J end lost 10 bases, and 11 bases lay between the germline ends. Germline V gene data show CDR1 as DFQATT and CDR2 as SNEGSKA (reference sequence).

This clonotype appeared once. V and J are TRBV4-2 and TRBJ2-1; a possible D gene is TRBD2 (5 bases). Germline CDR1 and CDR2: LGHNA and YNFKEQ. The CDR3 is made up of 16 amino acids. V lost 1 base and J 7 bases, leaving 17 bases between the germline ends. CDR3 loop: CASSQARGMKLNEQFF. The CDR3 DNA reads TGTGCCAGCAGCCAAGCTCGGGGAATGAAACTAAATGAGCAGTTCTTC.

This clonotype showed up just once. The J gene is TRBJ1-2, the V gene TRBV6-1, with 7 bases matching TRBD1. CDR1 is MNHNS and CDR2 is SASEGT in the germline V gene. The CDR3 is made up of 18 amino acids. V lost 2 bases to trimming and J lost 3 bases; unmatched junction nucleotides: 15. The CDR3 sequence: CASSEPGLVGDSHYGYTF. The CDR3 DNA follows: TGTGCCAGCAGTGAACCCGGACTCGTCGGGGACAGCCACTATGGCTACACCTTC.

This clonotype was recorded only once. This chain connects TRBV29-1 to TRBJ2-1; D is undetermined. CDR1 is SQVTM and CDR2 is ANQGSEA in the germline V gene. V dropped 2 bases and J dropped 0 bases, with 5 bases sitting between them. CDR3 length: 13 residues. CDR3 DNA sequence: TGCAGCGTTGAAACTATCTCCTACAATGAGCAGTTCTTC. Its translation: CSVETISYNEQFF.

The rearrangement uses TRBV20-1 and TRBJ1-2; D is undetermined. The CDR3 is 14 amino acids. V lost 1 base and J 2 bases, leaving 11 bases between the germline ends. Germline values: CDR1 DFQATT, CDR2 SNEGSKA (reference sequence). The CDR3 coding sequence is TGCAGTGCTAGAGGGCTCCAGGCGAACTATGGCTACACCTTC. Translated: CSARGLQANYGYTF.

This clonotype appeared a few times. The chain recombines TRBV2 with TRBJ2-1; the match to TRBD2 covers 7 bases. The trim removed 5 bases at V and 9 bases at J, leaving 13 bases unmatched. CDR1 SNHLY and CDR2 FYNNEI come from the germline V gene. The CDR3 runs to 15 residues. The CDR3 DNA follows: TGTGCCAGCAGTCTATGGGCGGGGGACTTGGGTGAGCAGTTCTTC. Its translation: CASSLWAGDLGEQFF.